What follows are 19 T cell receptor beta chains derived from one specimen sequenced in a study of blood T cell repertoires in COVID-19. Profiling relied on immunoSEQ multiplex PCR, and the TCRdb table lists in-frame clones only, not all of them. The sample records some 14,000 clones, around nine tenths being singletons. Sequencing was carried out using peripheral blood. These receptors came from a man aged 80 or over with acute or convalescent COVID-19.

This chain links TRBV29-1 with TRBJ2-3; 13 bases fit TRBD2. The CDR3 extends over 18 amino acids. Germline V gene lookup returns CDR1 SQVTM and CDR2 ANQGSEA. The ends lost 4 bases at V and 7 bases at J; junction bases unmatched: 17. The CDR3 protein is CSVAPWTVTSGGGYTQYF. In DNA, the CDR3 is TGCAGCGTTGCCCCCTGGACAGTTACTAGCGGGGGGGGATATACGCAGTATTTT.

The chain combines TRBV9 with TRBJ2-1; 7 bases are shared with TRBD1. The CDR3 consists of 15 residues. Germline loops: CDR1 SGDLS, CDR2 YYNGEE. With 3 bases clipped from V and 0 bases from J, the junction kept 3 bases outside the gene matches. Here the CDR3 DNA reads TGTGCCAGCAGCGCAGGGGGTAGCTCCTACAATGAGCAGTTCTTC. It is translated as CASSAGGSSYNEQFF.

The CDR3 region has the DNA TGTGCCAGCAAGGGGCAGGGATCTGGGGCCAACGTCCTGACTTTC. Its protein is CASKGQGSGANVLTF. The J gene is TRBJ2-6, the V gene TRBV27; D is perhaps TRBD1 (5 bases). Trimming shortened V by 7 bases and J by 1 base, and 11 bases separated the two germline ends. This CDR3 spans 15 amino acids. Germline V gene data show CDR1 as MNHEY and CDR2 as SMNVEV (reference sequence).

This chain links TRBV6-5 with TRBJ1-2, with 9 bases aligning to TRBD1. The CDR3 length is 15 residues. V lost 2 bases and J lost 3; bases outside the gene matches: 4. CDR1 and CDR2 (germline): MNHEY, SVGAGI. CDR3 sequence reads: CASSYNRQGDYGYTF. In DNA form, the CDR3 reads TGTGCCAGCAGTTACAATCGACAGGGGGACTATGGCTACACCTTC.

The chain has TRBV2 and TRBJ2-3; 12 bases line up with TRBD2. Trimming cost V 2 bases and J 0 bases; bases outside gene matches: 12. The CDR3 covers 20 residues. Germline loops: CDR1 SNHLY, CDR2 FYNNEI. CDR3 in DNA: TGTGCCAGCAGTGAACATCTGCTAGCGGGGGGGTACGCTAGCACAGATACGCAGTATTTT. Its translation is CASSEHLLAGGYASTDTQYF.

The rearrangement joins TRBV9 to TRBJ2-3, with no clear D. The CDR3 runs 14 residues. With 0 bases removed from V and 0 bases from J, the gap between germline ends came to 5 bases. Germline CDR1 is SGDLS and CDR2 is YYNGEE. CDR3 in DNA: TGTGCCAGCAGCGTAGGACACAGCACAGATACGCAGTATTTT. It codes for CASSVGHSTDTQYF.

This rearrangement joins TRBV4-1 to TRBJ1-4; 7 nucleotides match TRBD1. Germline-derived CDR1 and CDR2 are MGHRA and YSYEKL. CDR3 length: 19 amino acids. Unmatched junction bases numbered 16, after V lost 0 bases and J lost 6 bases. CDR3 loop: CASSQDRPRGTAKDEKLFF. The DNA for the CDR3 is TGCGCCAGCAGCCAAGATAGGCCGAGAGGGACAGCAAAGGATGAAAAACTGTTTTTT.

This chain links TRBV4-1 with TRBJ1-2; D ambiguous. Germline V gene sequence: CDR1 MGHRA, CDR2 YSYEKL. This CDR3 region has 16 residues. The germline V and J ends were trimmed by 0 bases and 7 bases, with 18 bases remaining between them. The CDR3 loop is CASSQESASPRGGYTF. The CDR3 bases are TGCGCCAGCAGCCAAGAGTCTGCCAGCCCGCGGGGTGGCTACACCTTC.

The V call is TRBV29-1, the J call TRBJ1-2; TRBD1 agrees at 9 bases. After removal of 5 bases from V and 8 bases from J, the junction contained 15 bases not matched to a gene. The CDR3 is 15 residues long. Germline lookup yields CDR1 SQVTM and CDR2 ANQGSEA. The CDR3 loop is CSVSPGTGNNQGYTF. The DNA of the CDR3 is TGCAGCGTTAGTCCCGGGACAGGGAATAATCAGGGCTACACCTTC.

This chain connects TRBV7-3 to TRBJ1-1, with D uncertain. The CDR3 loop spans 13 amino acids. CDR1 is SGHTA and CDR2 is FQGTGA in the germline V gene. Deletions cut 4 bases from V and 3 bases from J, with 9 bases between. The CDR3 bases are TGTGCCAGCAGCTACGCGGCCTACACTGAAGCTTTCTTT. This translates into CASSYAAYTEAFF.

The chain combines TRBV5-5 with TRBJ2-3, with unresolved D. Trimming removed 2 bases at V and 4 bases at J, with 5 bases between. CDR3 size: 12 residues. CDR1 and CDR2 from the germline V gene are SGHKS and YYEKEE (reference sequence). The CDR3, as DNA: TGTGCCAGCAGCTTAGAGGCAGATACGCAGTATTTT. This translates into CASSLEADTQYF.

This rearrangement joins TRBV2 to TRBJ1-2; D is unresolved. The germline CDR1 and CDR2 sequences are SNHLY and FYNNEI. The CDR3 is 14 residues long. Trimming stripped 2 bases from V and 5 bases from J, with 12 bases between. The CDR3 DNA is TGTGCCAGCAGTGAACAGTTCACAATTTATGGCTACACCTTC. This codes for CASSEQFTIYGYTF.

The chain recombines TRBV19 with TRBJ2-7, with 7 bases matching TRBD1. V shed 5 bases and J 6 bases; nucleotides not matched to a gene: 10. Germline CDR1 reads LNHDA; CDR2 reads SQIVND (reference sequence). The CDR3 runs to 14 residues. The CDR3 region has the DNA TGTGCCAGTAGTTTCCGACAGGGTCAGGCCGAGCAGTACTTC. It translates to CASSFRQGQAEQYF.

The CDR3 nucleotides read TGTGCCAGCAGTGAAGCGCCTAGCTCTGGCAATGAGCAGTTCTTC. Translated: CASSEAPSSGNEQFF. The chain uses TRBV6-1 and TRBJ2-1; possible D gene TRBD2, 5 bases. This CDR3 is built from 15 residues. In germline, CDR1 is MNHNS, CDR2 SASEGT. The V and J ends lost 0 bases and 6 bases respectively, with 12 bases between them.

The genes are TRBV6-5 and TRBJ2-1; 8 nucleotides align to TRBD1. Germline values: CDR1 MNHEY, CDR2 SVGAGI. The CDR3 runs 13 residues. With V trimmed by 2 bases and J by 9 bases, 3 bases remained unmatched. CDR3: CASSYPGGGEQFF. The CDR3 region has the DNA TGTGCCAGCAGTTACCCAGGGGGCGGTGAGCAGTTCTTC.

This chain connects TRBV27 to TRBJ1-3; 8 nucleotides align to TRBD1. This CDR3 spans 14 amino acids. With 5 bases clipped from V and 9 bases from J, the junction kept 9 bases outside the gene matches. Germline loops: CDR1 MNHEY, CDR2 SMNVEV (reference sequence). CDR3 in amino acids: CASSPGTGRATIYF. The CDR3 DNA reads as TGTGCCAGCAGTCCTGGGACAGGTCGGGCCACCATATATTTT.

Written as DNA, the CDR3 is TGTGCCAGCAGCGCCTCCGGGACACAGGGCACTGAAGCTTTCTTT. Its translation: CASSASGTQGTEAFF. This rearrangement joins TRBV11-1 to TRBJ1-1; D possibly corresponds to TRBD1 (6 bases). V gave up 5 bases and J gave up 4 bases, with 17 bases separating them. Germline V CDR1 and CDR2: SGHAT, FQDESV (reference sequence). This CDR3 contains 15 residues.

This chain links TRBV5-1 with TRBJ2-7, with no clear D. With 4 bases removed from V and 7 bases from J, the gap between germline ends came to 15 bases. Looked up from germline, CDR1 is SGHRS and CDR2 is YFSETQ. There are 13 residues in the CDR3. CDR3 nucleotide sequence: TGCGCCAGCAGCCCGGGTCTTGCAAGGGAGCAGTACTTC. Its protein is CASSPGLAREQYF.

This CDR3 is CASSFATGDEAFF. In DNA form, the CDR3 reads TGTGCCAGCAGCTTCGCCACGGGGGATGAAGCTTTCTTT. The chain joins TRBV7-8 to TRBJ1-1, with D perhaps matching TRBD1 (5 bases). Per the germline V gene, CDR1 is SGHVS and CDR2 is FQNEAQ. The CDR3 is made up of 13 amino acids. V was clipped by 3 bases and J by 7 bases, with 12 bases between them.